The entry that follows covers one TCR beta chain sequence. Its antigen is unknown. Data came from immunoSEQ multiplex PCR; TCRdb stores just in-frame clones and leaves some out. Here the sample spans some 2.1 million clones, 90% to 95% being singletons. The entry originates in a study of shared clonotypes between healthy human individuals. Findings and caveats of the study: Clonotypes which were not shared had lower generation probabilities than clonotypes that all four donors shared.

V was pared by 0 bases and J by 0 bases, with 4 bases of the junction left unmatched. CDR3 length: 17 amino acids. The germline V gene encodes CDR1 SGHTA and CDR2 FQGNSA. V and J are TRBV7-2 and TRBJ2-1; TRBD2 matches at 8 bases. Material: naive CD4+ T cells sorted from blood. Specified subset: CD45RA+ positively selected. The sequence came from a man younger than 35 in good health. CDR3 nucleotide sequence: TGTGCCAGCAGCTTAGCGGCAAGCGGGAGCTCCTACAATGAGCAGTTCTTC. It yields the protein CASSLAASGSSYNEQFF.